This record concerns one T cell receptor beta chain sequence. This sample was included in a study of identical twins. Germline V gene data show CDR1 as SEHNR and CDR2 as FQNEAQ (reference sequence). The CDR3 length is 12 residues. Trimming removed 5 bases at V and 5 bases at J, with 10 bases between. TCRdb reanalysed the 5' RACE reads using MiXCR and keeps one entry per CDR3 protein. This sample yields roughly 350,000 distinct CDR3 sequences, of which over 9% are seen a single time; approximately 7.9% belongs to the top ten. Another study also made use of these data, one on yellow fever vaccine responses in identical twins.

The TCR comes from a young woman in good health. Specimen: CD8+ T cells sorted from blood. This rearrangement joins TRBV7-9 to TRBJ2-7; a possible D gene is TRBD1 (5 bases). DNA for the CDR3: TGTGCCAGCAGCCTGACAGCTGACGAGCAGTACTTC. Translated, it gives CASSLTADEQYF.